One T cell receptor beta chain is described in this entry. Ages ranged from about 18 to 89 years, with residence in approximately 23 US areas. Donors were grouped by their self-reported clinical history. This entry belongs to a study of blood T cell repertoires in COVID-19. Study in general: COVID-19 samples, acute and convalescent, were from the United States, Italy and Spain.

Trimming stripped 7 bases from V and 4 bases from J, with 20 bases between. The CDR3 consists of 16 residues. CDR1 is SEHNR and CDR2 is FQNEAQ in the germline V gene (reference sequence). Data came from immunoSEQ multiplex PCR; TCRdb stores just in-frame clones and leaves some out. This table holds roughly 260,000 clones, approximately 86% found once. Input material: PBMCs or T cells enriched from blood (not recorded which). This sequence originates from a woman in her twenties or thirties with acute COVID-19. V is TRBV7-9 and J is TRBJ2-1; D possibly corresponds to TRBD1 (5 bases). CDR3 nucleotide sequence: TGTGCCAGCACTTCTTACCCCCCGACAGTATACAATGAGCAGTTCTTC. Translating it yields CASTSYPPTVYNEQFF.